Presented here are 8 T cell receptor beta chains from one specimen sequenced in a study of T cell repertoires in cytomegalovirus infection. A single record per CDR3 protein comes from TCRdb applying MiXCR to the reads. The data show around 740,000 distinct CDR3 sequences, approximately 40% seen once. Sequenced sample: PBMCs. Source of these receptors: a human donor in good health (CMV status not recorded). Some clones in this sample may be carry-over from other donors' samples.

This clonotype was seen more than once but under ten times. The chain uses TRBV20-1 and TRBJ1-1; D call uncertain. Trimming pared 4 bases from V and 1 base from J, leaving 16 bases between. Germline values: CDR1 DFQATT, CDR2 SNEGSKA (reference sequence). There are 15 residues in the CDR3. CDR3: CSATGRKRKNTEAFF. DNA for the CDR3: TGCAGTGCTACCGGACGGAAAAGAAAGAACACTGAAGCTTTCTTT.

This clonotype was seen a handful of times. The V call is TRBV6-1, the J call TRBJ1-2; D unresolved. Trimming removed 8 bases at V and 0 bases at J, with 7 bases between. CDR1 is MNHNS and CDR2 is SASEGT in the germline V gene. The CDR3 is 12 amino acids. CDR3 protein: CASATSNYGYTF. In nucleotides, the CDR3 is TGTGCCAGCGCCACTTCTAACTATGGCTACACCTTC.

This clonotype was detected a few times. V and J are TRBV12-3 or TRBV12-4 and TRBJ2-5, with D perhaps matching TRBD1 (5 bases). The CDR3 has 14 residues. The V and J ends lost 8 bases and 1 base respectively, with 14 bases between them. The DNA for the CDR3 is TGTGCCAGCCGTAGACAGTCAGGCCAAGAGACCCAGTACTTC. Translating gives CASRRQSGQETQYF.

The table lists this clonotype with a few counts. V is TRBV12-3 or TRBV12-4 and J is TRBJ2-1; 10 nucleotides align to TRBD1. This CDR3 spans 16 amino acids. The ends lost 2 bases at V and 5 bases at J; junction bases unmatched: 6. In nucleotides, the CDR3 is TGTGCCAGCAGTTTACGGGACAGGGGAGTTGACAATGAGCAGTTCTTC. Its protein is CASSLRDRGVDNEQFF.

About this clonotype itself: This may come from a read error, since a much larger clone is one base off. This is likely a read error, given that the CDR3 carries no conserved phenylalanine or tryptophan at its end. The rearrangement joins TRBV7-2 to TRBJ2-7; TRBD1 agrees at 11 bases. The ends lost 3 bases at V and 5 bases at J; junction bases unmatched: 9. Germline CDR1 is SGHTA and CDR2 is FQGNSA. This CDR3 is built from 16 residues. DNA of the CDR3: TGTGCCAGCAGCTTCCCCGAGGGACAGGGGGACCACGAGCAGTACTTA. It encodes CASSFPEGQGDHEQYL.

V and J are TRBV4-1 and TRBJ2-7; a weak D match, TRBD1 (6 bases). Germline V gives CDR1 MGHRA, CDR2 YSYEKL. The CDR3 is made up of 14 amino acids. The V end lost 3 bases, the J end lost 5 bases, and 14 bases lay between the germline ends. As DNA, the CDR3 is TGCGCCAGCAGCCAGCCCGGGACAAAAAACGAGCAGTACTTC. It translates to CASSQPGTKNEQYF.

The chain employs TRBV6-2 or TRBV6-3 and TRBJ2-3; TRBD1 matches at 8 bases. This CDR3 has 16 amino acids. Germline values: CDR1 MNHEY, CDR2 SVGEGT. The V gene end was trimmed by 2 bases and the J gene end by 0 bases; junction bases not matched to a gene: 4. CDR3 residues: CASSYGTGGSTDTQYF. The CDR3 DNA reads as TGTGCCAGCAGTTACGGCACAGGGGGTAGCACAGATACGCAGTATTTT.

The chain links TRBV4-2 to TRBJ2-6, with D perhaps matching TRBD2 (6 bases). CDR3 length: 15 amino acids. V was shortened by 8 bases and J by 0 bases, with 11 bases between the two germline ends. The germline gives CDR1 LGHNA, CDR2 YNFKEQ. CDR3 coding DNA: TGTGCCAGCGGACTATTTCCCTCTGGGGCCAACGTCCTGACTTTC. This sequence encodes CASGLFPSGANVLTF.